Listed below are T cell receptor beta chains from one sample, sequenced in a study of cytomegalovirus exposure and HLA in healthy donors. Sequencing used immunoSEQ multiplex PCR; TCRdb keeps in-frame clones, though not all of them. The sample has around 110,000 clones, 9.5% seen once; the top ten hold over 2.5%. Sequencing input: PBMCs. These TCRs come from a man between 25 and 39 years old in good health and CMV-seronegative. The CDR3 runs from the conserved cysteine through the conserved F or W. The D gene is left open where the match is weak. Clone size appears in some rows only: once, few, many, or a class for an expanded clone.

j_call v_call d_call clone_size cdr3_aa cdr3_nt
TRBJ2-2 TRBV19 NA NA CASRRPGVDTGELFF TGTGCCAGTAGGCGGCCAGGGGTTGACACCGGGGAGCTGTTTTTT
TRBJ2-7 TRBV2 TRBD2 few CASRGTSVSYEQYF TGTGCCAGCAGAGGGACTAGCGTCTCCTACGAGCAGTACTTC
TRBJ1-4 TRBV5-4 NA NA CASSPRGEGNEKLFF TGTGCCAGCAGCCCACGGGGGGAGGGCAATGAAAAACTGTTTTTT
TRBJ1-1 TRBV28 NA NA CASSFPRWNTEAFF TGTGCCAGCAGCTTCCCACGGTGGAACACTGAAGCTTTCTTT
TRBJ2-3 TRBV4-1 NA few CASSHYTDTQYF TGCGCCAGCAGCCATTACACAGATACGCAGTATTTT
TRBJ2-1 TRBV9 TRBD2 NA CASSPPRTSRQNEQFF TGTGCCAGCAGCCCTCCCCGGACTAGCAGACAAAATGAGCAGTTCTTC
TRBJ2-4 TRBV19 TRBD2 NA CASSMGGSAKNIQYF TGTGCCAGTAGTATGGGCGGGAGTGCCAAAAACATTCAGTACTTC
TRBJ1-1 TRBV12-5 NA NA CASGLVAGTRGTEAFF TGTGCTAGTGGTTTGGTCGCCGGGACTCGGGGCACTGAAGCTTTCTTT
TRBJ1-4 TRBV18 NA NA CASSPPGSGDNEKLFF TGTGCCAGCTCACCACCGGGTTCCGGGGATAATGAAAAACTGTTTTTT
TRBJ2-1 TRBV18 NA NA CASSPRGALSSYNEQFF TGTGCCAGCTCACCACGGGGAGCGCTAAGCTCCTACAATGAGCAGTTCTTC
TRBJ2-7 TRBV13 TRBD2 medium-sized CASSLRSAGGPGEQYF TGTGCCAGCAGCTTAAGGTCGGCGGGAGGGCCGGGAGAGCAGTACTTC
TRBJ2-7 TRBV10-1 TRBD1 few CASRTPGQRCSYEQYF TGCGCCAGCCGCACTCCGGGACAGCGATGCTCCTACGAGCAGTACTTC
TRBJ1-6 TRBV18 NA NA CASSPKGAYNSPLHF TGTGCCAGCTCACCAAAGGGGGCCTATAATTCACCCCTCCACTTT
TRBJ1-2 TRBV27 NA NA CASSLSGTSAAYGYTF TGTGCCAGCAGTTTATCGGGGACATCTGCCGCCTATGGCTACACCTTC
TRBJ2-5 TRBV6-5 NA NA CASSYRFRGTVETQYF TGTGCCAGCAGTTACCGGTTTAGGGGAACCGTAGAGACCCAGTACTTC
TRBJ2-1 TRBV13 NA NA CASSLGLTSSYNEQFF TGTGCCAGCAGCTTGGGCCTGACGAGCTCCTACAATGAGCAGTTCTTC
TRBJ2-3 TRBV5-1 TRBD1 NA CASSFQWGLHTGADTQYF TGCGCCAGCAGCTTCCAATGGGGCCTCCATACAGGGGCAGATACGCAGTATTTT
TRBJ1-4 TRBV30 NA NA CAWSEGVDEKLFF TGTGCCTGGAGCGAGGGGGTTGACGAAAAACTGTTTTTT
TRBJ1-1 TRBV19 NA NA CASSMDSPLGAFF TGTGCCAGTAGTATGGACAGCCCTTTAGGAGCTTTCTTT
TRBJ2-7 TRBV10-3 TRBD2 NA CAISEGLAGSRTEQYF TGTGCCATCAGTGAGGGACTAGCGGGTTCCCGGACCGAGCAGTACTTC
TRBJ2-2 TRBV7-9 TRBD1 NA CARPGGSAGELFF TGTGCCAGACCAGGGGGATCCGCCGGGGAGCTGTTTTTT
TRBJ2-3 TRBV13 NA few CASSQAGTRKASTDTQYF TGTGCCAGCAGCCAGGCCGGAACTAGAAAAGCTAGCACAGATACGCAGTATTTT
TRBJ1-2 TRBV9 TRBD1 few CASSAGTGRYGYTF TGTGCCAGCAGCGCTGGGACAGGGCGATATGGCTACACCTTC